These 9 T cell receptor beta chains came from one sample sequenced in a study of cytomegalovirus exposure and HLA in healthy donors. With 60 Vbeta and 13 Jbeta primers, the PCR was carried out. Repertoires were generated with immunoSEQ multiplex PCR, while TCRdb's copy carries only in-frame clones and drops some. Here the sample spans some 40,000 clones, approximately 63% being singletons. The sequencing input was PBMCs. These receptor sequences come from a middle-aged man in good health and CMV-seronegative.

The chain carries TRBV5-6 and TRBJ1-2; the D gene is possibly TRBD1 (5 bases). V was cut by 2 bases and J by 4 bases, with 9 bases left in between. Germline CDR1 SGHDT, CDR2 YYEEEE. The CDR3 length is 13 residues. DNA of the CDR3: TGTGCCAGCAGCTTAACAGGCCCCTATGGCTACACCTTC. The encoded protein is CASSLTGPYGYTF. The full variable domain, completed using reference TRBV5-6 and TRBJ1-2, is DAGVTQSPTHLIKTRGQQVTLRCSPKSGHDTVSWYQQALGQGPQFIFQYYEEEERQRGNFPDRFSGHQFPNYSSELNVNALLLGDSALYLCASSLTGPYGYTFGSGTRLTVV.

This clone was detected a few times. The genes are TRBV7-2 and TRBJ2-7; 9 nucleotides line up with TRBD1. CDR1 and CDR2 from the germline V gene are SGHTA and FQGNSA. This CDR3 has 15 amino acids. V lost 5 bases, J lost 5 bases, and 10 bases stayed unmatched. CDR3 bases: TGTGCCAGCAGCGTTTCTCCGGGACAGGGCAACGAGCAGTACTTC. Translated: CASSVSPGQGNEQYF.

This chain joins TRBV30 and TRBJ1-2; D call uncertain. The V gene's germline CDR1 is GTSNPN and CDR2 SVGIG (reference sequence). V lost 1 base and J lost 11, with 11 bases in between. The CDR3 contains 11 residues. The CDR3 reads CAWSAASVYTF. The CDR3 coding sequence is TGTGCCTGGAGTGCAGCCAGCGTTTACACCTTC.

This clone was counted only a few times. This sequence joins TRBV30 and TRBJ1-6, with no clear D. The CDR3 length is 15 residues. The germline CDR1 and CDR2 sequences are GTSNPN and SVGIG (reference sequence). The CDR3 loop reads CAEQSLSSYNSPLHF. CDR3 DNA: TGTGCTGAACAGAGCCTGAGCTCCTATAATTCACCCCTCCACTTT.

The rearrangement links TRBV6-1 to TRBJ2-7; a possible D gene is TRBD2 (6 bases). The CDR3 covers 14 residues. Trimming cost V 2 bases and J 2 bases, with 10 bases left between them. Germline values: CDR1 MNHNS, CDR2 SASEGT. CDR3 sequence (DNA): TGTGCCAGCAGTGAATCGGGGGAAACCTACGAGCAGTACTTC. It specifies CASSESGETYEQYF.

The chain has TRBV7-2 and TRBJ1-3; D is ambiguous. This CDR3 is built from 13 residues. Germline loops: CDR1 SGHTA, CDR2 FQGNSA. V dropped 5 bases and J dropped 6 bases, with 11 bases sitting between them. The CDR3 nucleotides read TGTGCCAGCAGCCCCCCCGGGGAAAACACCATATATTTT. Translated: CASSPPGENTIYF. Full variable domain (rest looked up from reference TRBV7-2 and TRBJ1-3): GAGVSQSPSNKVTEKGKDVELRCDPISGHTALYWYRQSLGQGLEFLIYFQGNSAPDKSGLPSDRFSAERTGGSVSTLTIQRTQQEDSAVYLCASSPPGENTIYFGEGSWLTVV.

The rearrangement uses TRBV6-1 and TRBJ2-7; weak D call: TRBD1 (5 bases). V was cut by 7 bases and J by 0 bases, with 16 bases left in between. Germline V gene sequence: CDR1 MNHNS, CDR2 SASEGT. The CDR3 consists of 15 residues. CDR3 in amino acids: CASTPGSTSSYEQYF. The CDR3 nucleotides read TGTGCCAGCACCCCAGGGTCAACCAGCTCCTACGAGCAGTACTTC.

J is TRBJ2-1 and V is TRBV2; 13 bases align to TRBD2. The germline gives CDR1 SNHLY, CDR2 FYNNEI. V lost 5 bases and J lost 4; bases outside the gene matches: 5. CDR3 size: 16 residues. The CDR3 sequence is CASSLGLAGDYNEQFF. CDR3 bases: TGTGCCAGCAGTCTTGGACTAGCGGGGGATTACAATGAGCAGTTCTTC.

This rearrangement joins TRBV10-3 to TRBJ2-7; TRBD1 is a possible D gene (6 bases). V lost 6 bases, J lost 5 bases, and 20 bases lay in between. The CDR3 length is 15 residues. Germline V lookup: CDR1 ENHRY, CDR2 SYGVKD. CDR3: CAISSRGVTADEQYF. CDR3 sequence (DNA): TGTGCCATCAGCTCCAGGGGAGTTACGGCGGACGAGCAGTACTTC.